The 4 T cell receptor beta chains reported below all come from one sample, sequenced in a study of chemoradiotherapy in HPV16-positive cancers. Sequenced by immunoSEQ multiplex PCR; TCRdb stores in-frame clones only, minus some. The table records tens of thousands of clones, around 84% of them present only once. The material sequenced was blood, taken from a patient who underwent chemoradiotherapy. These receptors were collected from a human donor with HPV-associated anogenital cancer.

The genes are TRBV5-6 and TRBJ2-7, with a tentative D call TRBD2 (5 bases). CDR1 is SGHDT, CDR2 YYEEEE, per germline. CDR3 length equals 14 residues. V was shortened by 1 base and J by 0 bases, with 8 bases between the two germline ends. CDR3 region: CASSLSGNSYEQYF. CDR3 DNA sequence: TGTGCCAGCAGCTTGTCGGGGAACTCCTACGAGCAGTACTTC.

V is TRBV30 and J is TRBJ1-4, with unresolved D. The CDR3 totals 13 residues. Trimming cost V 0 bases and J 8 bases, with 10 bases left between them. CDR1 is GTSNPN and CDR2 is SVGIG in the germline V gene (reference sequence). CDR3 amino acids: CAWSVAGREKLFF. In DNA, the CDR3 is TGTGCCTGGAGTGTCGCGGGTCGCGAAAAACTGTTTTTT.

This chain uses TRBV19 with TRBJ2-5, with D perhaps TRBD1 (6 bases). With 4 bases removed from V and 5 bases from J, the gap between germline ends came to 11 bases. Germline V gene lookup returns CDR1 LNHDA and CDR2 SQIVND (reference sequence). The CDR3 totals 13 residues. The chain's CDR3 is CASSTGVGETQYF. DNA for the CDR3: TGTGCCAGTAGTACAGGGGTGGGGGAGACCCAGTACTTC.

The chain has TRBV7-3 and TRBJ2-2; 7 bases map to TRBD2. Germline lookup yields CDR1 SGHTA and CDR2 FQGTGA. With 5 bases clipped from V and 6 bases from J, the junction kept 3 bases outside the gene matches. This CDR3 comprises 13 residues. The CDR3, as DNA: TGTGCCAGCAGCCCCCGGGAGGCCGGGGAGCTGTTTTTT. Its translation: CASSPREAGELFF.